What follows are 6 T cell receptor beta chains derived from one specimen sequenced in a study of blood T cell repertoires in COVID-19 (dated by TCRdb to 2020 to 2022). The method was the immunoSEQ multiplex PCR assay. Held by TCRdb, this immuneACCESS table contains in-frame sequences only and omits some clones. Under half of the omission traces to an unresolved V gene where checked; the cause of the rest is unknown. The table for this sample lists more than 200,000 clones; approximately 86% of them were counted only once. The leading ten clones occupy roughly 1.8% of the sample. Sequencing was done on a sample of peripheral blood. These receptors originate from a man between 25 and 39 years old with active or convalescent COVID-19.

The chain carries TRBV18 and TRBJ1-1; D is perhaps TRBD1 (6 bases). There are 16 residues in the CDR3. Germline V gene sequence: CDR1 KGHSH, CDR2 LQKENI. Trimming cost V 3 bases and J 4 bases, with 18 bases left between them. The CDR3 sequence: CASSPPGGWLGTEAFF. In nucleotides, the CDR3 is TGTGCCAGCTCACCCCCTGGGGGCTGGTTGGGCACTGAAGCTTTCTTT.

V is TRBV6-2 or TRBV6-3 and J is TRBJ1-4, with D unresolved. Trimming left V 5 bases short and J 3 bases short, with 10 bases between. CDR1 and CDR2 from the germline V gene are MNHEY and SVGEGT. The CDR3 has 14 amino acids. The CDR3 DNA follows: TGTGCCAGCAGTCGGGCGGGATCTAATGAAAAACTGTTTTTT. Translation: CASSRAGSNEKLFF.

This chain joins TRBV4-1 and TRBJ2-1; D unclear. The CDR3 loop spans 14 amino acids. Deletions cut 0 bases from V and 10 bases from J, with 13 bases between. The germline V gene has CDR1 MGHRA and CDR2 YSYEKL. In DNA form, the CDR3 reads TGCGCCAGCAGCCAAGATTACGCGTGGCGGGAGCAGTTCTTC. The encoded protein is CASSQDYAWREQFF.

V is TRBV7-9 and J is TRBJ2-3; TRBD2 matches 7 bases. CDR3 length: 15 residues. Trimming removed 2 bases from V and 3 bases from J; junction bases left unmatched: 5. Germline values: CDR1 SEHNR, CDR2 FQNEAQ (reference sequence). In nucleotides, the CDR3 is TGTGCCAGCAGCTTACCTCTCGGGGGGACAGATACGCAGTATTTT. Its translation is CASSLPLGGTDTQYF.

V and J are TRBV5-4 and TRBJ1-2; D remains unclear. The CDR3 consists of 15 residues. Germline V gene lookup returns CDR1 SGHNT and CDR2 YYREEE (reference sequence). Trimming took 0 bases from V and 2 from J, leaving 11 bases between them. The CDR3: CASSLVDSQNYGYTF. Written as DNA, the CDR3 is TGTGCCAGCAGCTTGGTGGACTCTCAAAACTATGGCTACACCTTC.

The chain is built from TRBV19 and TRBJ1-1; no definite D call. This CDR3 comprises 13 residues. With 3 bases removed from V and 6 bases from J, the gap between germline ends came to 11 bases. Looked up from germline, CDR1 is LNHDA and CDR2 is SQIVND (reference sequence). The CDR3 DNA sequence: TGTGCCAGTAGTATGGAACCGGGGTCTGAAGCTTTCTTT. Its protein is CASSMEPGSEAFF.